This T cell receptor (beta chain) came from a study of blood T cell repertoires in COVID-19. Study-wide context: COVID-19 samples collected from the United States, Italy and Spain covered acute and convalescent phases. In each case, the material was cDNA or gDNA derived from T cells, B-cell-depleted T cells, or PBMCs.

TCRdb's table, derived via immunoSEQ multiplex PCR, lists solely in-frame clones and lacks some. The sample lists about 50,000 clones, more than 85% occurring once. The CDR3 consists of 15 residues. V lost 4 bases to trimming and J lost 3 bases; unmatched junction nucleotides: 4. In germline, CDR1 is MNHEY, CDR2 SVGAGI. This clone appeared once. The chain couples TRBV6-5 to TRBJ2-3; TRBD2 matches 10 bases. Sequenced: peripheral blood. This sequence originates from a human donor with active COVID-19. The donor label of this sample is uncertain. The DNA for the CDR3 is TGTGCCAGCAGTTCCAGCGGGGGGGCTACAGATACGCAGTATTTT. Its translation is CASSSSGGATDTQYF.